This TCR beta chain stems from a study of T cell repertoires in cytomegalovirus infection. Concerning this clonotype: What it binds is unknown.

Study-level points and caveats: CMV-specific TCR beta clonotypes restricted by HLA-C dominated the ex vivo response. Pooled public TCR beta family frequency picked out CMV carriers with the relevant HLA.

In TCRdb, the reads were re-called with MiXCR into one record per CDR3 protein. Of nearly 700,000 distinct CDR3 sequences detected, 33% appear once; the ten largest clones hold roughly 18%. The sequencing here drew on cultured PBMCs, taken from culture after CMV antigen stimulation. The sequence was obtained from a human donor in good health (CMV status not recorded). Some clones in this sample may be carry-over from other donors' samples.

The CDR3 spells CASSASSGGYNEQFF. The CDR3 DNA is TGTGCCAGCAGCGCCAGTAGCGGGGGGTACAATGAGCAGTTCTTC. The rearrangement uses TRBV9 and TRBJ2-1; 10 nucleotides align to TRBD2. This CDR3 contains 15 residues. Germline loops: CDR1 SGDLS, CDR2 YYNGEE. The J segment lost 4 bases and the V segment lost 3 bases, leaving 4 bases of the junction unmatched.